The T cell receptor beta chain described here comes from a study of blood T cell repertoires in COVID-19. Recruitment covered about 26 US areas and drew participants whose ages spanned roughly 18 to 95 years. Recovered status in Cohort 3 required two negative PCRs, clearance, or symptom resolution. As originally analysed: From reference gene primer amplification, estimates of nucleated cell counts were derived. The protocol was immunoSEQ multiplex PCR, while the TCRdb copy is restricted to in-frame clones and leaves out a portion. The V and J calls and clone size come from that table; D and trimming were worked out from the DNA. The sample comprises 150,000 to 200,000 clones, approximately 84% of which are singletons, and about 7% rests with the top ten. This CDR3 is 16 amino acids long. Germline V gene lookup returns CDR1 SGHRS and CDR2 YFSETQ. V lost 1 base, J lost 2 bases, and 2 bases stayed unmatched.

V gene TRBV5-1 combines with J gene TRBJ2-1, with 11 bases identical to TRBD2. The source material was PBMCs or T cells enriched from blood (not recorded which). This receptor was taken from a woman in her fifties or sixties who had recovered from COVID-19. The CDR3 here is CASSLTSGSAYNEQFF. The CDR3 bases are TGCGCCAGCAGCTTGACTAGCGGGAGCGCCTACAATGAGCAGTTCTTC.